The rows below give T cell receptor beta chains drawn from one sample of a study of graft-versus-host responses after intestinal transplantation. These TCRs are of unknown antigen specificity. Using immunoSEQ multiplex PCR, the repertoire was profiled, and TCRdb retains in-frame clones only, with some absent. The repertoire holds approximately 97,000 clones, 91% seen once, with roughly 0.2% in the top ten. The starting material was unstimulated CD4+ T cells sorted from spleen or lymph node cells, obtained before transplant. These receptors were taken from a human donor who was the organ donor for an intestinal transplant. CDR3s include the opening cysteine and the closing phenylalanine or tryptophan. The order of the fields is D gene, clone size, V gene, J gene, CDR3 protein, CDR3 DNA. A D gene is named only where the DNA matches it firmly. The size of a clone is reported for some rows only, either as once, few or many, or as a class for expanded clones.

>-|once|TRBV30|TRBJ2-7
CAWSVVSKSLYEQYF
TGTGCCTGGAGTGTTGTGAGTAAGTCCCTCTACGAGCAGTACTTC
>-|-|TRBV21-1|TRBJ1-2
CASAGGAGYGYTF
TGTGCCAGCGCAGGGGGCGCGGGGTATGGCTACACCTTC
>-|-|TRBV18|TRBJ1-4
CASSPIITVGTNEKLFF
TGTGCCAGCTCACCAATCATCACAGTGGGAACTAATGAAAAACTGTTTTTT
>TRBD1|-|TRBV6-5|TRBJ1-2
CASSPRGQTNYGYTF
TGTGCCAGCAGCCCGAGGGGACAGACTAACTATGGCTACACCTTC
>TRBD1|-|TRBV27|TRBJ2-7
CASNWWDRGSYEQYF
TGTGCCAGCAATTGGTGGGACAGGGGCTCCTACGAGCAGTACTTC
>TRBD2|once|TRBV5-1|TRBJ2-5
CASSLNSGGVQETQYF
TGCGCCAGCAGCTTGAATAGCGGGGGAGTTCAAGAGACCCAGTACTTC
>-|-|TRBV4-1|TRBJ1-1
CASSVLGGENTEAFF
TGCGCCAGCAGCGTATTAGGGGGGGAGAACACTGAAGCTTTCTTT
>TRBD1|few|TRBV7-2|TRBJ2-5
CASSFDRGGETQYF
TGTGCCAGCAGCTTCGACAGGGGTGGGGAGACCCAGTACTTC
>-|-|TRBV4-1|TRBJ1-5
CASSQDRGVSSQHF
TGCGCCAGCAGCCAAGACAGGGGAGTGAGCTCCCAGCATTTT
>-|-|TRBV7-3|TRBJ1-2
CASGGAVEGSGYTF
TGTGCCAGCGGGGGTGCGGTGGAGGGCAGTGGCTACACCTTC
>-|-|TRBV5-1|TRBJ1-2
CASSLRVSGGYTF
TGCGCCAGCAGCCTCAGGGTTTCGGGTGGCTACACCTTC
>-|-|TRBV19|TRBJ2-7
CASSIAPGVGYEQYF
TGTGCCAGTAGTATAGCTCCCGGGGTAGGATACGAGCAGTACTTC
>-|-|TRBV29-1|TRBJ2-2
CSVGQAATNTGELFF
TGCAGCGTTGGACAGGCCGCTACGAACACCGGGGAGCTGTTTTTT
>-|-|TRBV5-1|TRBJ2-1
CASSLPSTGSFYNEQFF
TGCGCCAGCAGCTTGCCAAGTACAGGGTCATTCTACAATGAGCAGTTCTTC
>TRBD1|-|TRBV4-2|TRBJ1-4
CASSAQGGGNEKLFF
TGTGCCAGCAGCGCACAGGGGGGAGGCAATGAAAAACTGTTTTTT
>TRBD2|-|TRBV5-4|TRBJ2-3
CASSLGLAGALTDTQYF
TGTGCCAGCAGCTTGGGACTAGCGGGGGCGCTCACAGATACGCAGTATTTT